This is a list of T cell receptor beta chains from one sample in a study of T cells in Graves' hyperthyroidism and ophthalmopathy. TCRdb independently ran MiXCR on the multiplex PCR reads; one entry per CDR3 protein. The sample has over 200,000 distinct CDR3 sequences; just over 14% are singletons. The sequenced sample consisted of blood. These receptor sequences come from a woman aged 40 to 55 with Graves' hyperthyroidism that later progressed to Graves' ophthalmopathy. CDR3s include the opening cysteine and the closing phenylalanine or tryptophan. A D gene is named only where the DNA matches it firmly. Where a row states a size, it is once, few, many or the class of an expanded clone; other rows omit it.

D gene: .
V gene: TRBV6-2/TRBV6-3
clone size: .
J gene: TRBJ1-5
CDR3 DNA: TGTGCCAGCAGTGTCGGGACATACCAGCCCCAGCATTTT
CDR3 protein: CASSVGTYQPQHF

D gene: TRBD1
V gene: TRBV7-9
clone size: .
J gene: TRBJ2-7
CDR3 DNA: TGTGCCACCTGGACAGGGGGCTACGAGCAGTACTTC
CDR3 protein: CATWTGGYEQYF

D gene: .
V gene: TRBV9
clone size: many
J gene: TRBJ2-1
CDR3 DNA: TGTGCCAGCAGCCCCCAGACAGCTTCCTACAATGAGCAGTTCTTC
CDR3 protein: CASSPQTASYNEQFF

D gene: .
V gene: TRBV2
clone size: many
J gene: TRBJ1-1
CDR3 DNA: TGTGCCAGCAGTGTGGAGGGGAACACTGAAGCTTTCTTT
CDR3 protein: CASSVEGNTEAFF

D gene: TRBD1
V gene: TRBV3-1
clone size: .
J gene: TRBJ1-1
CDR3 DNA: TGTGCCAGCAGCCAGGGAGGGACAGGGGCTTTCTTT
CDR3 protein: CASSQGGTGAFF

D gene: .
V gene: TRBV3-1
clone size: few
J gene: TRBJ1-5
CDR3 DNA: TGTGCCAGCAGCCAAAGCCAGGGAGGTGGCAATCAGCCCCAGCATTTT
CDR3 protein: CASSQSQGGGNQPQHF

D gene: .
V gene: TRBV19
clone size: few
J gene: TRBJ2-1
CDR3 DNA: TGTGCCAGTAGAGTGCATCCCGGGCAAGAGCAGTTCTTC
CDR3 protein: CASRVHPGQEQFF

D gene: .
V gene: TRBV15
clone size: many
J gene: TRBJ1-4
CDR3 DNA: TGTGCCACCAGCAGAGATCAACTGGGAAGATACGAAAAACTGTTTTTT
CDR3 protein: CATSRDQLGRYEKLFF

D gene: .
V gene: TRBV11-2
clone size: .
J gene: TRBJ1-1
CDR3 DNA: TGTGCCAGCAGATGGGGGGGGGGCGGTGGAGCTTTCTTT
CDR3 protein: CASRWGGGGGAFF

D gene: TRBD2
V gene: TRBV7-9
clone size: many
J gene: TRBJ2-1
CDR3 DNA: TGTGCCAGCAGACCCCCGGTGGGGGGGGGTGAGCAGTTCTTC
CDR3 protein: CASRPPVGGGEQFF

D gene: .
V gene: TRBV12-3/TRBV12-4
clone size: many
J gene: TRBJ2-1
CDR3 DNA: TGTGCCAGCAGTTTTAGTAATGAGCAGTTCTTC
CDR3 protein: CASSFSNEQFF

D gene: TRBD2
V gene: TRBV7-8
clone size: many
J gene: TRBJ2-3
CDR3 DNA: TGTGCCAGCAGCCACCGGAGTAGGACTAGCGACAACACAGATACGCAGTATTTT
CDR3 protein: CASSHRSRTSDNTDTQYF

D gene: TRBD2
V gene: TRBV5-1
clone size: .
J gene: TRBJ2-1
CDR3 DNA: TGCGCCAGCAGCCCCTATTCATCCGGACTAGCGGGAGGGTCAAGCTCCTACAATGAGCAGTTCTTC
CDR3 protein: CASSPYSSGLAGGSSSYNEQFF

D gene: .
V gene: TRBV27
clone size: many
J gene: TRBJ1-1
CDR3 DNA: TGTGCCAGCAGTTTAGTGGGGGCGAAGACTGAAGCTTTCTTT
CDR3 protein: CASSLVGAKTEAFF

D gene: TRBD1
V gene: TRBV19
clone size: many
J gene: TRBJ2-2
CDR3 DNA: TGTGCCAGTAGTTCCCCCGACAGGGGAGACACCGGGGAGCTGTTTTTT
CDR3 protein: CASSSPDRGDTGELFF

D gene: .
V gene: TRBV5-8
clone size: few
J gene: TRBJ2-2
CDR3 DNA: TGTGCCAGCAGCTTGTCCAGGGTAAACACCGGGGAGCTGTTTTTT
CDR3 protein: CASSLSRVNTGELFF

D gene: .
V gene: TRBV20-1
clone size: .
J gene: TRBJ2-7
CDR3 DNA: TGCAGTGCTACAGGGTTTTTCGGCACCGAGCAGTACTTC
CDR3 protein: CSATGFFGTEQYF

D gene: .
V gene: TRBV7-9
clone size: many
J gene: TRBJ1-1
CDR3 DNA: TGTGCCAGCAGCTCGACAGGACTAAACACTGAAGCTTTCTTT
CDR3 protein: CASSSTGLNTEAFF